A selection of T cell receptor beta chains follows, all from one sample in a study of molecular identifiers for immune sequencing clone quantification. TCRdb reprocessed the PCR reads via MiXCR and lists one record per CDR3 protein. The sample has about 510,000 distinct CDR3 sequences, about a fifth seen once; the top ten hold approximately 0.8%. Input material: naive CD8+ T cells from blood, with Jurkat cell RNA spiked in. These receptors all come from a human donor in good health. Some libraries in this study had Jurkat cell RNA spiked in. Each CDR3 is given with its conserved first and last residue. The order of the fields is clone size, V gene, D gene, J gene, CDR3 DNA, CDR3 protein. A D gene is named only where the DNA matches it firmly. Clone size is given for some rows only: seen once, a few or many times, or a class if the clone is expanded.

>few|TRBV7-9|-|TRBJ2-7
TGTGCCAGCAGCGCCCCCCCGGCTCGCGAGCAGTACTTC
CASSAPPAREQYF
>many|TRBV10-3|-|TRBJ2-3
TGTGCCATCAGTGAGATGGGGGCAGATACGCAGTATTTT
CAISEMGADTQYF
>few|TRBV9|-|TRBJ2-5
TGTGCCAGCAGCGTGGAAGCCGCCCAAGAGACCCAGTACTTC
CASSVEAAQETQYF
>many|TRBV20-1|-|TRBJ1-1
TGCAGTGCTAGAGATTTGTTCGGGTTTCGGACTGAAGCTTTCTTT
CSARDLFGFRTEAFF
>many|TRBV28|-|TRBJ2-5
TGTGCCAGCGGTGGTAGTTGGCAAGAGACCCAGTACTTC
CASGGSWQETQYF
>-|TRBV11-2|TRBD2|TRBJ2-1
TGTGCCAGCAGTTCCGGACTAGAACCGATCGGTGAGCAGTTCTTC
CASSSGLEPIGEQFF
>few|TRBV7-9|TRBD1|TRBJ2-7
TGTGCCAGCAGCTCGAGGGACAGCACTCCAACCTACGAGCAGTACTTC
CASSSRDSTPTYEQYF
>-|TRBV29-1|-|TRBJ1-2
TGCAGCGTACAAGGGCCCTACACCTTC
CSVQGPYTF
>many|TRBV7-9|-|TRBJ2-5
TGTGCCAGCAGTCCTTCCGGGGCGGACCAAGAGACCCAGTACTTC
CASSPSGADQETQYF
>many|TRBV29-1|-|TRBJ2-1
TGCAGCTCGGATAGGGGGTCCTACAATGAGCAGTTCTTC
CSSDRGSYNEQFF
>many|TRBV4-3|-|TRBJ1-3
TGCGCCAGCAGCGACGACGTGCAGGATCCCTTCTCTGGAAACACCATATATTTT
CASSDDVQDPFSGNTIYF
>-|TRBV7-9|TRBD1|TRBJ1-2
TGTGCCAGCAGGTACCGGGACAGGCCTTATGGCTACACCTTC
CASRYRDRPYGYTF
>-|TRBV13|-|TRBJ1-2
TGTGCCAGCAGCCCTGGACAGCTCTATGGCCACACCTTC
CASSPGQLYGHTF
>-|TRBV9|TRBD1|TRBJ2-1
TGTGCCAGCAGCCCGTCGTGGACAGGGGCCGACAATGAGCAGTTCTTC
CASSPSWTGADNEQFF
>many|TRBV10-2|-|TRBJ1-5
TGCGCCAGCAGTGAGTCTCCTTATAAGCCCCAGCATTTT
CASSESPYKPQHF
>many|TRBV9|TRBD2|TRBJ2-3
TGTGCCAGCAGCGTAGATACTAGCGGGAGGCCCTCCCCAGATACGCAGTATTTT
CASSVDTSGRPSPDTQYF
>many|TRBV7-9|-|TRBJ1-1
TGTGCCAGCAGCTTGAATCTCATGAACACTGAAGCTTTCTTT
CASSLNLMNTEAFF
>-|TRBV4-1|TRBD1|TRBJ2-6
TGCGCCAGCAGCCAAGATATGACAGGGGCCTCACCTTGGCCTGGGGCCAACGTCCTGACTTTC
CASSQDMTGASPWPGANVLTF
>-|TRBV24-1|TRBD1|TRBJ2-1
TGTGCCACCAGTGACCGGCCGACAGGGTGGTACAATGAGCAGTTCTTC
CATSDRPTGWYNEQFF
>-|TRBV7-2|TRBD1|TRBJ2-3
TGTGCCAGCAGCTTAGTTGTGGGCTTTAGTTCAACCGGGACAGAGATCACAGATACGCAGTATTTT
CASSLVVGFSSTGTEITDTQYF
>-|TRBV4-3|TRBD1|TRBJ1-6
TGCGCCAGCAGCCAAGATGACAGGGGAAATTCACCCCTCCGCTTT
CASSQDDRGNSPLRF
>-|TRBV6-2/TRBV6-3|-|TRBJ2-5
TGTGCCAGCAGGCAATTCCAAGAGACCCAGTACTTC
CASRQFQETQYF
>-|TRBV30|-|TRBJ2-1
TGTGCCTGGAGTGTTTTCGGCTTGGACGAGAATGAGCAGTTCTTC
CAWSVFGLDENEQFF
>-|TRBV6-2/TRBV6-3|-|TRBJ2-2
TGTGCCAGCAGTTACTCCGCCGGGAGCTGGGGGGAGCTGTTTTTT
CASSYSAGSWGELFF
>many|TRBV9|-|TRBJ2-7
TGTGCCAGCAGCGCGGACAGCCTTACCTACGAGCAGTACTTC
CASSADSLTYEQYF
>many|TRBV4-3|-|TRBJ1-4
TGCGCCAGCAGCCAAGGACAGAGGGATGAAAAACTGTTTTTT
CASSQGQRDEKLFF
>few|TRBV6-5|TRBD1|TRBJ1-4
TGTGCCAGCAAAGCCCCGGGACAGGGGGCCCCCGGGGAAAAACTGTTTTTT
CASKAPGQGAPGEKLFF
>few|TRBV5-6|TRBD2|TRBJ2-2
TGTGCCAGCAGCTTGGCCGCTCTGGGGAGGGGCACCGGGGAGCTGTTTTTT
CASSLAALGRGTGELFF
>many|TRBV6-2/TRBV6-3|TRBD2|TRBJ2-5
TGTGCCAGCAGCACTCCCCTACTAGCGGAGCAAGAGACCCAGTACTTC
CASSTPLLAEQETQYF
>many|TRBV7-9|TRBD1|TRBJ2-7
TGTGCCGGGGCGACAGGGTCCTACGACGAGCAGTACTTC
CAGATGSYDEQYF
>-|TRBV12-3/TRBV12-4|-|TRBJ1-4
TGTGCCAGCAGTTTGATCGCACCTCCGAACGAAAAACTGGTTTTT
CASSLIAPPNEKLVF
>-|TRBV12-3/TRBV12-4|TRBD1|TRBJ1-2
TGTGCCAGCAGTTTAGCGCTACAGGGGTTTGCCTACACCTTC
CASSLALQGFAYTF
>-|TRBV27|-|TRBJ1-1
TGTGCCAGCAGTTTTTACGGGACTAACACTGAAGCTTTCTTT
CASSFYGTNTEAFF
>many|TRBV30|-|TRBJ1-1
TGTGCCTGGAGTTTGGACACTGAAGCTTTCTTT
CAWSLDTEAFF
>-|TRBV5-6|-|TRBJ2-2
TGTGCCAGCAGCTTGTCGCTAGGGGACATCAAATGGCCGAACACCGGGGAGCTGTTTTTT
CASSLSLGDIKWPNTGELFF
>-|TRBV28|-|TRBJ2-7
TGTGCCAGCAGTAAAGGGTTAGAGCAGTACTTC
CASSKGLEQYF
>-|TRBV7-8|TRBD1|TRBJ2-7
TGTGCCAGCAGCTTAGAGGGACAACAGGGGGCTTTCCACGAGCAGTACTTC
CASSLEGQQGAFHEQYF
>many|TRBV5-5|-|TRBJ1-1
TGTGCCAGCAGCTTTTTTCAGGGGCCGGGGACTGAAGCTTTCTTT
CASSFFQGPGTEAFF
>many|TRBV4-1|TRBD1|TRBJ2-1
TGCGCCAGCAGCCGAGCGACAGGGCTAGCCTACAATGAGCAGTTCTTC
CASSRATGLAYNEQFF
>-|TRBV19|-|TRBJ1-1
TGTGCCAGTAGACCGTGGGCAAACACTGAAGCTTTCTTT
CASRPWANTEAFF
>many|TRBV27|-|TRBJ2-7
TGTGCCAGCAGTCCCCGAACAAACGCCTACGAGCAGTACTTC
CASSPRTNAYEQYF
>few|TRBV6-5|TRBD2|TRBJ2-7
TGTGCCAGCAGTCAATTTACTAGCGGGTACGAGCAGTACTTC
CASSQFTSGYEQYF
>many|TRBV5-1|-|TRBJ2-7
TGTGCCAGCAGCTTGGCGGGGACCCCCTACGAGCAGTACTTC
CASSLAGTPYEQYF
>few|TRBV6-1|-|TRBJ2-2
TGTGCCAGCAGTGAGCGGTGGAGGGCGGACACCGGGGAGCTGTTTTTT
CASSERWRADTGELFF
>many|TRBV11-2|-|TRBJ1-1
TGTGCCAGCAGCTTAGGACCCTACAGCGATGAAGCTTTCTTT
CASSLGPYSDEAFF
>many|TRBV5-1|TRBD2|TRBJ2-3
TGCGCCAGCAGCTTATTGCGGGGGGGCCTCGATACGCAGTATTTT
CASSLLRGGLDTQYF
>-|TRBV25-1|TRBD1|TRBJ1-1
TGTGCCGGCAGTAAGACAGGGATGAACACTGAAGCTTTCTTT
CAGSKTGMNTEAFF
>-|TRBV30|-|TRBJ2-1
TGTGCCTGGTCCCGGGGCCCGTACAATGAGCAGTTCTTC
CAWSRGPYNEQFF
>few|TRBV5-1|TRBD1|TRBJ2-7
TGCGCCAGCAGCTTAGGACAGGGGCGCACCTACGAGCAGTACTTC
CASSLGQGRTYEQYF
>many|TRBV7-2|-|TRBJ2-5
TGTGCCAGCAGCTTAGTTTCGGGGCATTACCAAGAGACCCAGTACTTC
CASSLVSGHYQETQYF